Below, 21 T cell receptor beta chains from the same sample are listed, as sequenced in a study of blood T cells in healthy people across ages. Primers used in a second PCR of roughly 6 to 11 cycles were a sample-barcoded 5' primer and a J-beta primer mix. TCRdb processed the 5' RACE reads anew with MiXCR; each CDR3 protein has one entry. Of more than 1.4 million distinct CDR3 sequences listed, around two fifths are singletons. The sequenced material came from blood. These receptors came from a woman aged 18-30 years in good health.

CDR3 in DNA: TGTGCCAGCAGTTACTACTACATAGCGGGAGATCGGCACAATGAGCAGTACTTC. Protein product: CASSYYYIAGDRHNEQYF. The chain couples TRBV6-5 to TRBJ2-7; 9 positions match TRBD2. The germline gives CDR1 MNHEY, CDR2 SVGAGI. After removal of 1 base from V and 7 bases from J, the junction contained 17 bases not matched to a gene. The CDR3 is 18 amino acids.

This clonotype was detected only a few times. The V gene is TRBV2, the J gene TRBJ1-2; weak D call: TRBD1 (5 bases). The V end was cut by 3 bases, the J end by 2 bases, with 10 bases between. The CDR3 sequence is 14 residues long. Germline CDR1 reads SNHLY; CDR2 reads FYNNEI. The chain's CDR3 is CASSEVEGNYGYTF. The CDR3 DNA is TGTGCCAGCAGTGAGGTTGAGGGGAACTATGGCTACACCTTC.

The CDR3 loop reads CASSQDEQGARGYTF. DNA for the CDR3: TGTGCCAGCAGCCAAGATGAACAGGGGGCGCGTGGCTACACCTTC. The J gene is TRBJ1-2, the V gene TRBV3-1; TRBD1 agrees at 9 bases. J lost 7 bases, V lost 0 bases, and 6 bases had no gene match. The CDR3 spans 15 residues. Germline V CDR1 and CDR2: LGHDT, YNNKEL (reference sequence).

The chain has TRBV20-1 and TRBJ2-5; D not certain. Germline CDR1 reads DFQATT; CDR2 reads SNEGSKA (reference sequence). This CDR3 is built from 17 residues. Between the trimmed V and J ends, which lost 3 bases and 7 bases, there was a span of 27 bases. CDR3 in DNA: TGCAGTGCTAGTAATAGGGCAATCGACCGAAGATCCTTGACCCAGTACTTC. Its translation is CSASNRAIDRRSLTQYF.

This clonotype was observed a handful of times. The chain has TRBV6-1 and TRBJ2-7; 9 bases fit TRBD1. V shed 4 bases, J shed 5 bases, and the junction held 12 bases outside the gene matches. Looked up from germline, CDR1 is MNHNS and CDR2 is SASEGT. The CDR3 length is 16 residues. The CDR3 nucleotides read TGTGCCAGCAGTGGCTTTCTCGGGACAGGGTCCCACGAGCAGTACTTC. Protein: CASSGFLGTGSHEQYF.

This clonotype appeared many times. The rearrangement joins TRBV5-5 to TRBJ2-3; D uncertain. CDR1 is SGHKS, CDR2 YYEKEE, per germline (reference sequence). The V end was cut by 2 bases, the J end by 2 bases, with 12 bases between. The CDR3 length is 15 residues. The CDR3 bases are TGTGCCAGCAGCTTTCGGCAGTACCTCACAGATACGCAGTATTTT. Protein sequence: CASSFRQYLTDTQYF.

The CDR3 region has the DNA TGTGCCACCAGCAGAGATGGCGGGGGCCTTGGTGGCGGGGAGCTGTTTTTT. The encoded protein is CATSRDGGGLGGGELFF. V usage is TRBV15 and J usage is TRBJ2-2; the D gene is possibly TRBD2 (7 bases). CDR3 size: 17 residues. Per the germline V gene, CDR1 is LNHNV and CDR2 is YYDKDF (reference sequence). The V and J ends lost 0 bases and 7 bases respectively, with 18 bases between them.

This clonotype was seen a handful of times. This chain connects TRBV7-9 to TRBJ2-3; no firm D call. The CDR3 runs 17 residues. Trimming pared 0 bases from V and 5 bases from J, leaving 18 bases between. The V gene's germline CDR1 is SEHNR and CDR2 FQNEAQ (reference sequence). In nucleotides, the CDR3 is TGTGCCAGCAGCTTAGCGAGTCCGGGCCTTTTGAGAGATACGCAGTATTTT. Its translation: CASSLASPGLLRDTQYF.

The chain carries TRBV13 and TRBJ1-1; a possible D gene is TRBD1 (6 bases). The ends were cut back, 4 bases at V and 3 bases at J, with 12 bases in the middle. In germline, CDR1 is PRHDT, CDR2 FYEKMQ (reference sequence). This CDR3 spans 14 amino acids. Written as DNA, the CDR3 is TGTGCCAGCAGCTCCCAGGGGCGGGACACTGAAGCTTTCTTT. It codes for CASSSQGRDTEAFF. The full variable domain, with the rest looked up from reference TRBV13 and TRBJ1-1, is AAGVIQSPRHLIKEKRETATLKCYPIPRHDTVYWYQQGPGQDPQFLISFYEKMQSDKGSIPDRFSAQQFSDYHSELNMSSLELGDSALYFCASSSQGRDTEAFFGQGTRLTVV.

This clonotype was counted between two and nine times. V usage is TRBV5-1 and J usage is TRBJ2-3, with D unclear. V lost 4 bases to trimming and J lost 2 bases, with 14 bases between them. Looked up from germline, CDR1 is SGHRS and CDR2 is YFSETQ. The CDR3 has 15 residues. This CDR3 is CASSTSTPSTDTQYF. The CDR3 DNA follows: TGCGCCAGCAGCACCTCGACACCTTCCACAGATACGCAGTATTTT.

Here the CDR3 reads CASRPIGTGRETQYF. The DNA of the CDR3 is TGTGCCAGCAGACCTATTGGGACAGGGCGGGAGACCCAGTACTTC. This chain connects TRBV2 to TRBJ2-7; TRBD1 agrees at 9 bases. The J call may be wrong; the DNA end is better matched by TRBJ2-5. Germline V gene lookup returns CDR1 SNHLY and CDR2 FYNNEI. The CDR3 spans 15 residues.

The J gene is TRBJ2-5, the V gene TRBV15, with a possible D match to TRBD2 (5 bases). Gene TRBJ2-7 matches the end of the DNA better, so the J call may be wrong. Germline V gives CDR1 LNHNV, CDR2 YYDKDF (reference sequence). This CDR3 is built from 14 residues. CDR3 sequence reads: CATSRREGDYEQYF. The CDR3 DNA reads TGTGCCACCAGCAGACGAGAGGGAGACTACGAGCAGTACTTC.

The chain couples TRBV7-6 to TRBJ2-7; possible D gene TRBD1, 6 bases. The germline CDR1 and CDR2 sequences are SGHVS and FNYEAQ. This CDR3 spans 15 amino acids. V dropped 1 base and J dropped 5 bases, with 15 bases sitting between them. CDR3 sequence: CASSLDAGEIHEQYF. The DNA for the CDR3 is TGTGCCAGCAGCTTAGATGCAGGGGAAATCCACGAGCAGTACTTC.

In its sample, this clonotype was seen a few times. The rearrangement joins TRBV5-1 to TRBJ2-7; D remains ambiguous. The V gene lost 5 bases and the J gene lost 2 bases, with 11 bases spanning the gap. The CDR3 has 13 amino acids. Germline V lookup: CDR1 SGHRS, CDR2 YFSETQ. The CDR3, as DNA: TGCGCCAGCAGGGTAAGGGAAACCTACGAGCAGTACTTC. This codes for CASRVRETYEQYF.

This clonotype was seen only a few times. The CDR3 DNA is TGCCTAGCCCAGGGGTATGGCTATGGCTACACCTTC. Translating it yields CLAQGYGYGYTF. The chain joins TRBV20-1 to TRBJ1-2; weak D call: TRBD1 (6 bases). The CDR3 is 12 residues long. Looked up from germline, CDR1 is DFQATT and CDR2 is SNEGSKA (reference sequence).

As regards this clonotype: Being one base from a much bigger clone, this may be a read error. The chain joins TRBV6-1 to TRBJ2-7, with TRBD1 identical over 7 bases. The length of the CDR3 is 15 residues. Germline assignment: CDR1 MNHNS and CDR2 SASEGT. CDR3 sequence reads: CASSEALGQPKERYF. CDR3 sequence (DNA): TGTGCCAGCAGTGAAGCTTTGGGACAGCCTAAGGAGCGGTACTTC.

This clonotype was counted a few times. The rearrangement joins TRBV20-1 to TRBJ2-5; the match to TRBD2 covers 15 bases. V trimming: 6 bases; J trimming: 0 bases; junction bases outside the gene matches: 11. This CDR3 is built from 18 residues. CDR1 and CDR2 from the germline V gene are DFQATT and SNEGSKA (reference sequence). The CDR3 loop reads CSAIAGTSGGKYQETQYF. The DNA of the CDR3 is TGCAGTGCCATAGCCGGGACTAGCGGGGGGAAGTACCAAGAGACCCAGTACTTC.

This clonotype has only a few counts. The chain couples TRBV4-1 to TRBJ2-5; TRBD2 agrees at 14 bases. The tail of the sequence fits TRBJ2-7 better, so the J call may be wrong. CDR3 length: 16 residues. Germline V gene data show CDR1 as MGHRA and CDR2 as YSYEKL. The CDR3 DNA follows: TGCGCCAGCAAATCATCCCCCGGACTAGCGGGAGGCGAGCAGTACTTC. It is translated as CASKSSPGLAGGEQYF.

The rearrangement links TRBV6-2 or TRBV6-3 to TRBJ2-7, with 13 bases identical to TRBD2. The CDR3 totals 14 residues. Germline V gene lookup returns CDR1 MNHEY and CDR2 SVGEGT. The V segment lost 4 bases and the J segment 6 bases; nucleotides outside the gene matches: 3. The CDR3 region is CASSSWTSGSEQYF. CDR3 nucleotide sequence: TGTGCCAGCAGTTCTTGGACTAGCGGGAGCGAGCAGTACTTC.

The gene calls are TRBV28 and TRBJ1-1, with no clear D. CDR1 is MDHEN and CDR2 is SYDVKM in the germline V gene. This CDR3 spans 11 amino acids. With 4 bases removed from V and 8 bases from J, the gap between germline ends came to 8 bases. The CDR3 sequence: CASSSKREAFF. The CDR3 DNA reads TGTGCCAGCAGTTCGAAGAGGGAAGCTTTCTTT.

CDR3 protein: CASSPPGGLAEQYF. CDR3 in DNA: TGCGCCAGCAGCCCACCAGGGGGCCTAGCAGAGCAGTACTTC. The chain employs TRBV4-1 and TRBJ2-7, with 8 bases aligning to TRBD1. J gave up 7 bases and V 4 bases, and 9 bases lay outside the gene matches. This CDR3 contains 14 residues. The germline gives CDR1 MGHRA, CDR2 YSYEKL.